The clone carrying this T cell receptor beta chain occurred many times. What it binds is unknown. Researchers reported that TCR beta cDNA libraries carried unique molecular identifiers. There were 1 to 10 million T cells, and approximately 480,000 cDNA molecules came from them. One entry per CDR3 protein results from TCRdb running MiXCR on the PCR reads. The sample lists about 170,000 distinct CDR3 sequences; about 29% were seen once. The sample belongs to a study of post-analysis software for immune sequencing data. About the research overall: Relapsing-remitting, secondary progressive and progressive-relapsing multiple sclerosis courses were included. Study-level points and caveats: Normalized Chao1 diversity was significantly lower in multiple sclerosis patients than in controls. By F measure, strong co-clustering occurred among samples prepared in the same batch.

The sample taken for sequencing was blood. This TCR came from a girl aged 5-17 years with multiple sclerosis.

As DNA, the CDR3 is TGTGCCAGCAGCCGCGGACCAGAGGAGCAGTACTTC. Its translation: CASSRGPEEQYF. This chain uses TRBV3-1 with TRBJ2-7, with unresolved D. Germline CDR1 is LGHDT and CDR2 is YNNKEL (reference sequence). Trimming pared 4 bases from V and 7 bases from J, leaving 11 bases between. The CDR3 is 12 amino acids.